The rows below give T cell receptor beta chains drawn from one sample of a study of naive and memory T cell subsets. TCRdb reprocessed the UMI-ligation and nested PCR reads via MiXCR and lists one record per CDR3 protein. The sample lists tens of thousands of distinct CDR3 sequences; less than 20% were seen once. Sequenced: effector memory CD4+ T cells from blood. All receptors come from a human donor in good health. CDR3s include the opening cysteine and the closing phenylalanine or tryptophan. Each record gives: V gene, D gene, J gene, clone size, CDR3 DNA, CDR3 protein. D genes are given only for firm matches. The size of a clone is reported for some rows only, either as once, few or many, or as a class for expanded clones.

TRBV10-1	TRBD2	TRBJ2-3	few	TGCGCCAGCAGTGAGGCCCTAGCGGGAGCCGCAGATACGCAGTATTTT	CASSEALAGAADTQYF
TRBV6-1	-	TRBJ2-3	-	TGTGCCAGCAGTGAGCTGGGAAGCACAGATACGCAGTATTTT	CASSELGSTDTQYF
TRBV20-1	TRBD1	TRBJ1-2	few	TGCAGTGCTCCGAACCCGACAGGGCGTTATGGCTACACCTTC	CSAPNPTGRYGYTF
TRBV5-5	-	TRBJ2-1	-	TGTGCCAGCAGCCTCAGGGGTACGAATGAGCAGTTCTTC	CASSLRGTNEQFF
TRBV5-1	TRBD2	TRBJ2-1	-	TGCGCCAGCAGCTTGGGACTAGCGGCGAACAATGAGCAGTTCTTC	CASSLGLAANNEQFF
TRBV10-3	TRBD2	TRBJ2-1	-	TGTGCCATCCGGCCCGATAGGCGGGAGGGCCATTTCTTC	CAIRPDRREGHFF
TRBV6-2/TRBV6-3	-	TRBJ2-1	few	TGTGCCAGCAGATGGGGAAATGAGCAGTTCTTC	CASRWGNEQFF
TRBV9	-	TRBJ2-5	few	TGTGCCAGCGGGGTACCAGGGGTGGAGACCCAGTACTTC	CASGVPGVETQYF
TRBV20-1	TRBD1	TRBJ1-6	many	TGCAGTGCTAGAGATTTCGCCCGGGACAGCTCCTATAATTCACCCCTCCACTTT	CSARDFARDSSYNSPLHF
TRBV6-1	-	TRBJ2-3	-	TGTGCCAGCAGTGTAGGCCAGTTAGGGCTCGGCACAGATACGCAGTATTTT	CASSVGQLGLGTDTQYF
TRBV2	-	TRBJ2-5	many	TGTGCCAGCAGTGTACAAGGGACTCAACAAGAGACCCAGTACTTC	CASSVQGTQQETQYF
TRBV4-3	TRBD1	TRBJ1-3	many	TGCGCCAGCAGCCAAGCTGGGGCCAGGGGGAGAGACACCATATATTTT	CASSQAGARGRDTIYF
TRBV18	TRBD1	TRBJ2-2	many	TGTGCCAGCTCACCAAGTACAGGGGGTGCGAACACCGGGGAGCTGTTTTTT	CASSPSTGGANTGELFF
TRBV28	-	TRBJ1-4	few	TGTGCCAGCAAACGAATCAGGCCTACTAATGAAAAACTGTTTTTT	CASKRIRPTNEKLFF
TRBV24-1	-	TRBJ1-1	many	TGTGCCACCAGTGATTCCCTTCGGAGTGGGGCTTTCTTT	CATSDSLRSGAFF
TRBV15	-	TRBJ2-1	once	TGTGCCACCAGCCCTCAACTAGGAGTAGGGTACAATGAGCAGTTCTTC	CATSPQLGVGYNEQFF
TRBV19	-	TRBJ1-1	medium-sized	TGTGCCAGTAAGTTCTTGGGTTCCCTGGAAGCTTTCTTT	CASKFLGSLEAFF
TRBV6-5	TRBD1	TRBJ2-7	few	TGTGCCAGCAGTTATTCTGACAGGGGTTACGAGCAGTACTTC	CASSYSDRGYEQYF
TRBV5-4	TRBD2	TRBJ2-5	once	TGTGCCAGCAGCGAGGGACTAGCGGGAGAGACCCAGTACTTC	CASSEGLAGETQYF
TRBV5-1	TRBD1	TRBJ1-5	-	TGCGCCAGCAGGGAGGGACAGGGAGATCAGCCCCAGCATTTT	CASREGQGDQPQHF
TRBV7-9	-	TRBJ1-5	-	TGTGCCAGCAGCTTAGGAACCCGGGGCGGGCAATCAGCCCCAGCATTGGCGCCTCAGCATTTT	CASSLGTRGGQSAPALAPQHF
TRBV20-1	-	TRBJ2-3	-	TGCAGTGCTACCTATATATTGGGGGTATCCGTAACAGATACGCAGTATTTT	CSATYILGVSVTDTQYF
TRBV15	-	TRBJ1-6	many	TGTGCCACCAGGAGTTTCTCCTATAATTCACCCCTCCACTTT	CATRSFSYNSPLHF
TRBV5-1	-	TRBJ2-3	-	TGCGCCAGCAGCGCCCGCGGGGGCCACATCTCAGATACGCAGTATTTT	CASSARGGHISDTQYF
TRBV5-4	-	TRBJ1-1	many	TGTGCCAGCAAATGGGCGGGGGGCACCCTGAACACTGAAGCTTTCTTT	CASKWAGGTLNTEAFF
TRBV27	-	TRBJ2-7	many	TGTGCCAGCAGTCCAATACAGGGCAGGGGCGGAAGGAGGGCCTACGAGCAGTACTTC	CASSPIQGRGGRRAYEQYF
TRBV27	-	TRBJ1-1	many	TGTGCCAGCAGACGAGCCGACAGAGGCTCTTTTGAAGCTTTCTTT	CASRRADRGSFEAFF
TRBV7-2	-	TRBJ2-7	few	TGTGCCAGCAGCTTAGTAGGGGTCTACGAGCAGTACTTC	CASSLVGVYEQYF
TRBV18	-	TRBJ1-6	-	TGTGCCAGCTCAAATGGACACCATCGGGATAATTCACCCCTCCACTTT	CASSNGHHRDNSPLHF
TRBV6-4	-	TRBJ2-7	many	TGTGCCAGGGACAGACCCTACGAGCAGTACTTC	CARDRPYEQYF
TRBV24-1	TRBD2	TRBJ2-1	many	TGTGCCACCAGTCTTAGCGGGAGCTCCTACAATGAGCAGTTCTTC	CATSLSGSSYNEQFF
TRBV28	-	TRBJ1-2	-	TGTGCCAGCAGTTTAACTAGAGGGTATGGCTACACCTTC	CASSLTRGYGYTF
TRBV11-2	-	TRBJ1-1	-	TGTGCCAGCAGCTTAGGGCGCCTGAACACTGAAGCTTTCTTT	CASSLGRLNTEAFF
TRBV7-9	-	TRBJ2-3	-	TGTGCCAGCAGCTTAGGTACAGGGAGGGCGCAGTATTTT	CASSLGTGRAQYF
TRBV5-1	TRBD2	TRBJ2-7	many	TGCGCCAGCAGCTTCCTAGCGGGAAATTGGGAGCAGTACTTC	CASSFLAGNWEQYF
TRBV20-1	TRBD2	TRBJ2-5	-	TGCAGTGCTAGAACCAGCGGGAGGATCCAAGAGACCCAGTACTTC	CSARTSGRIQETQYF
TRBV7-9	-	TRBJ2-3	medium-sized	TGTGCCAGCAGCGCCGGTACGGCCGGCACAGATACGCAGTATTTT	CASSAGTAGTDTQYF
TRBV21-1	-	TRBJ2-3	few	TGTGCCAGCGGCTACAGGGGTTGGACAGATACGCAGTATTTT	CASGYRGWTDTQYF
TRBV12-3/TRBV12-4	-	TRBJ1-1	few	TGTGCCAGCACCCGGGGGACGATGAACACTGAAGCTTTCTTT	CASTRGTMNTEAFF
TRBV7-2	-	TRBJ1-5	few	TGTGCCAGCAGCCGATTTTCTGGCCCGGGGAATAGCAATCAGCCCCAGCATTTT	CASSRFSGPGNSNQPQHF
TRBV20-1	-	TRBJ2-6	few	TGCAGTGCTAGAGGGAGCTCTGGGGCCAACGTCCTGACTTTC	CSARGSSGANVLTF
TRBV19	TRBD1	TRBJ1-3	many	TGTGCCAGTAGCCAACTGAACAGGGGTTCTGCTGGAAACACCATATATTTT	CASSQLNRGSAGNTIYF
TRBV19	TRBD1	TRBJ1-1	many	TGTGCCAGTACTCCTCGGACAGGCGGAAGGATGAACACTGAAGCTTTCTTT	CASTPRTGGRMNTEAFF